This TCR beta chain was profiled in a study of blood T cell repertoires in COVID-19. V lost 7 bases and J 0 bases, leaving 7 bases between the germline ends. CDR1 SNHLY and CDR2 FYNNEI come from the germline V gene. This CDR3 is 12 amino acids long. Some clones are missing from TCRdb's copy, which holds only in-frame ones; the method was immunoSEQ multiplex PCR. The sample carries a few hundred thousand clones, approximately 88% recorded once. This chain links TRBV2 with TRBJ2-7, with D possibly TRBD1 on 6 matching bases. This clonotype was sampled from a woman between 25 and 40 years old with COVID-19, enrolled during active disease. The sequenced material came from peripheral blood. The CDR3 bases are TGTGCCAGCAAGGGGGTCTCCTACGAGCAGTACGTC. The encoded protein is CASKGVSYEQYV.